Presented here are 27 T cell receptor beta chains from one specimen sequenced in a study of blood T cell repertoires in COVID-19. Libraries were prepared by immunoSEQ multiplex PCR; TCRdb keeps only in-frame clonotypes and omits some of them. The sample holds 250,000 to 400,000 clones; about 91% are singletons and the top ten take 1.5% to 2%. The sample comprised peripheral blood. The source is a woman aged 25 to 45 with COVID-19, enrolled during active disease.

This clone was recorded a few times. V gene TRBV5-4 combines with J gene TRBJ2-2, with 7 bases lining up with TRBD2. This CDR3 comprises 12 residues. J gave up 6 bases and V 4 bases, and 0 bases lay outside the gene matches. Germline CDR1 SGHNT, CDR2 YYREEE (reference sequence). This CDR3 is CASSRGAGELFF. DNA for the CDR3: TGTGCCAGCAGCCGGGGGGCCGGGGAGCTGTTTTTT.

The chain uses TRBV6-5 and TRBJ1-3, with D perhaps matching TRBD1 (5 bases). The germline V gene encodes CDR1 MNHEY and CDR2 SVGAGI. There are 15 residues in the CDR3. Trimming shortened V by 6 bases and J by 0 bases, and 12 bases separated the two germline ends. The CDR3 sequence: CASRRQGTSGNTIYF. CDR3 sequence (DNA): TGTGCCAGCAGACGTCAGGGAACCTCTGGAAACACCATATATTTT.

The rearrangement joins TRBV19 to TRBJ1-3; D might be TRBD1 (5 bases). Germline CDR1 LNHDA, CDR2 SQIVND (reference sequence). V shed 8 bases and J shed 0 bases, with 11 bases lying between them. This CDR3 comprises 14 residues. DNA of the CDR3: TGTGCCAGTGGGGGAGGGCGCTCTGGAAACACCATATATTTT. Translated: CASGGGRSGNTIYF.

V gene TRBV10-3 combines with J gene TRBJ1-5, with 7 bases identical to TRBD1. Germline lookup yields CDR1 ENHRY and CDR2 SYGVKD. The V and J ends lost 2 bases and 7 bases, in that order; junction bases with no gene match: 11. This CDR3 is built from 16 residues. CDR3 sequence reads: CAISERGGGYRQPQHF. The CDR3, as DNA: TGTGCCATCAGTGAGCGAGGGGGCGGTTACCGACAGCCCCAGCATTTT.

The chain is built from TRBV11-3 and TRBJ2-5; TRBD1 matches 11 bases. This CDR3 has 16 residues. Trimming took 5 bases from V and 1 from J; bases not matched to a gene: 6. Germline-derived CDR1 and CDR2 are SGHNT and YENEEA. CDR3 nucleotide sequence: TGTGCCAGCAGCCAACTGGGGACAGGGGGCCAAGAGACCCAGTACTTC. Its protein is CASSQLGTGGQETQYF.

In the case of this clone: Other DNA variants within this sample encode the same CDR3. The chain combines TRBV6-5 with TRBJ1-5; perhaps TRBD1 as D (5 bases). Germline V CDR1 and CDR2: MNHEY, SVGAGI. Trimming left V 2 bases short and J 6 bases short, with 11 bases between. The CDR3 length is 14 residues. This chain's CDR3 is CASSYRGGGQPQHF. In DNA form, the CDR3 reads TGTGCCAGCAGTTACAGGGGAGGAGGTCAGCCCCAGCATTTT.

The V and J genes are TRBV11-3 and TRBJ2-1, with 10 bases aligning to TRBD1. CDR1 and CDR2 (germline): SGHNT, YENEEA. Trimming cost V 8 bases and J 1 base; bases outside gene matches: 2. This CDR3 contains 14 residues. The CDR3 DNA sequence: TGTGCCAGCCTGGGACAGGGGTCCTACAATGAGCAGTTCTTC. Its translation: CASLGQGSYNEQFF.

The chain joins TRBV11-3 to TRBJ2-7, with 15 nucleotides matching TRBD2. This CDR3 has 17 residues. V shed 4 bases, J shed 3 bases, and the junction held 7 bases outside the gene matches. Germline V gene data show CDR1 as SGHNT and CDR2 as YENEEA. The CDR3 DNA reads as TGTGCCAGCAGCTCTTGGACTAGCGGGGGGGCGAACTACGAGCAGTACTTC. Translated, it gives CASSSWTSGGANYEQYF.

This clone was recorded once. The rearrangement joins TRBV3-1 (or the pseudogene TRBV3-2) to TRBJ2-6; the D is unclear. This CDR3 has 15 amino acids. V was shortened by 3 bases and J by 4 bases, with 10 bases between the two germline ends. Germline lookup yields CDR1 LGHDT and CDR2 YNNKEL (reference sequence). CDR3 nucleotide sequence: TGTGCCAGCAGCCAGAGTACCCCAGGGGCCAACGTCCTGACTTTC. The encoded protein is CASSQSTPGANVLTF.

This clone was observed once. The chain employs TRBV4-1 and TRBJ2-5, with 9 positions matching TRBD1. V was clipped by 3 bases and J by 5 bases; unmatched bases: 4. This CDR3 is built from 14 residues. Germline V gene sequence: CDR1 MGHRA, CDR2 YSYEKL. CDR3 in amino acids: CASSHTTGGETQYF. The CDR3 DNA is TGCGCCAGCAGCCACACGACAGGGGGTGAGACCCAGTACTTC.

A remark on this clone: Within the sample, other DNA sequences also encode this same CDR3. The V call is TRBV5-1, the J call TRBJ1-4, with 9 bases fitting TRBD1. Trimming took 0 bases from V and 5 from J; bases not matched to a gene: 5. CDR1 and CDR2 (germline): SGHRS, YFSETQ. This CDR3 has 16 amino acids. The chain's CDR3 is CASSLAKTGGNEKLFF. The CDR3 DNA reads TGCGCCAGCAGCTTGGCAAAGACAGGGGGGAATGAAAAACTGTTTTTT.

Only one count was recorded for this clone. The V gene is TRBV13, the J gene TRBJ1-1, with a weak D call TRBD1 (6 bases). The V end was cut by 5 bases, the J end by 4 bases, with 17 bases between. The CDR3 sequence is 15 residues long. Germline V CDR1 and CDR2: PRHDT, FYEKMQ (reference sequence). The CDR3 DNA sequence: TGTGCCAGCAGCGCCACAGGGACCTGGGTCACTGAAGCTTTCTTT. This encodes CASSATGTWVTEAFF. The whole variable domain, remainder taken from reference TRBV13 and TRBJ1-1, is AAGVIQSPRHLIKEKRETATLKCYPIPRHDTVYWYQQGPGQDPQFLISFYEKMQSDKGSIPDRFSAQQFSDYHSELNMSSLELGDSALYFCASSATGTWVTEAFFGQGTRLTVV.

There are a few counts of this clone. J is TRBJ2-3 and V is TRBV28; TRBD1 matches 10 bases. J lost 1 base, V lost 6 bases, and 10 bases had no gene match. The germline V gene encodes CDR1 MDHEN and CDR2 SYDVKM. There are 17 residues in the CDR3. The CDR3: CASSPPTTGGGTDTQYF. The CDR3 DNA sequence: TGTGCCAGCAGCCCCCCGACGACAGGGGGCGGCACAGATACGCAGTATTTT.

The J gene is TRBJ1-2, the V gene TRBV5-6, with 9 bases aligning to TRBD1. CDR3 length: 15 residues. Germline V gene sequence: CDR1 SGHDT, CDR2 YYEEEE. The V and J ends lost 0 bases and 8 bases, in that order; junction bases with no gene match: 8. The CDR3, as DNA: TGTGCCAGCAGCTTGGGGACAGGGGTAATCGGGGGCTACACCTTC. Its translation is CASSLGTGVIGGYTF.

In its sample, this clone was seen once. This chain connects TRBV5-1 to TRBJ2-3; 7 bases align to TRBD2. From germline, CDR1 is SGHRS and CDR2 YFSETQ. J lost 3 bases, V lost 4 bases, and 5 bases had no gene match. The CDR3 has 14 amino acids. In nucleotides, the CDR3 is TGCGCCAGCAGCGGGGGGGAGATAACAGATACGCAGTATTTT. Protein sequence: CASSGGEITDTQYF. Together with reference TRBV5-1 and TRBJ2-3, the CDR3 gives the full variable domain: KAGVTQTPRYLIKTRGQQVTLSCSPISGHRSVSWYQQTPGQGLQFLFEYFSETQRNKGNFPGRFSGRQFSNSRSEMNVSTLELGDSALYLCASSGGEITDTQYFGPGTRLTVL.

The genes are TRBV3-1 (or the pseudogene TRBV3-2) and TRBJ2-5; TRBD1 agrees at 11 bases. V lost 4 bases, J lost 2 bases, and 6 bases stayed unmatched. CDR3 length: 16 amino acids. CDR1 LGHDT and CDR2 YNNKEL come from the germline V gene (reference sequence). The DNA for the CDR3 is TGTGCCAGCAGCCGTAGGACAGGGGGCGCACAAGAGACCCAGTACTTC. This gives the protein CASSRRTGGAQETQYF.

V usage is TRBV6-5 and J usage is TRBJ2-7; 9 bases are a match to TRBD1. The CDR3 length is 14 residues. Germline CDR1 and CDR2: MNHEY and SVGAGI. After removal of 7 bases from V and 5 bases from J, the junction contained 9 bases not matched to a gene. Here the CDR3 reads CASKTDRGGDEQYF. Written as DNA, the CDR3 is TGTGCCAGCAAGACGGACAGGGGAGGCGACGAGCAGTACTTC.

The rearrangement links TRBV11-2 to TRBJ1-1; a possible D gene is TRBD1 (6 bases). V lost 0 bases and J lost 10, with 12 bases in between. CDR3 length: 13 amino acids. In germline, CDR1 is SGHAT, CDR2 FQNNGV. In DNA, the CDR3 is TGTGCCAGCAGCTTAGAAACAGGGCAGGGAGCTTTCTTT. Protein sequence: CASSLETGQGAFF.

The chain recombines TRBV7-2 with TRBJ2-6, with D unclear. V was pared by 1 base and J by 0 bases, with 10 bases between. The CDR3 contains 17 residues. The germline V gene has CDR1 SGHTA and CDR2 FQGNSA. The CDR3 DNA reads as TGTGCCAGCAGCTTAGTTCGACTGAACTCTGGGGCCAACGTCCTGACTTTC. It specifies CASSLVRLNSGANVLTF.

This clone was picked up a small number of times. The chain carries TRBV9 and TRBJ2-7, with 14 nucleotides matching TRBD2. This CDR3 spans 18 amino acids. V gave up 4 bases and J gave up 0 bases; unmatched junction bases: 9. Germline CDR1 reads SGDLS; CDR2 reads YYNGEE. The CDR3 reads CASSPGTSGGRSSYEQYF. In DNA form, the CDR3 reads TGTGCCAGCAGCCCAGGGACTAGCGGGGGCCGGAGCTCCTACGAGCAGTACTTC.

The chain carries TRBV14 and TRBJ1-3, with 8 bases lining up with TRBD1. The V gene's germline CDR1 is SGHDN and CDR2 FVKESK. J was trimmed by 0 bases and V by 4 bases; bases with no gene match: 5. The CDR3 contains 16 residues. The DNA for the CDR3 is TGTGCCAGCAGCCGACTCGGGACAGGCTCTGGAAACACCATATATTTT. It yields the protein CASSRLGTGSGNTIYF.

The chain employs TRBV6-5 and TRBJ2-7; possible D gene TRBD1, 5 bases. This CDR3 has 14 amino acids. V gave up 5 bases and J gave up 0 bases, with 11 bases separating them. Germline CDR1 is MNHEY and CDR2 is SVGAGI. The DNA of the CDR3 is TGTGCCAGCAGTCAGGGCAGGAGCTCCTACGAGCAGTACTTC. Protein product: CASSQGRSSYEQYF.

V is TRBV5-1 and J is TRBJ1-4; D not certain. Deletions cut 2 bases from V and 0 bases from J, with 5 bases between. Germline V gene sequence: CDR1 SGHRS, CDR2 YFSETQ. This CDR3 contains 14 residues. CDR3 amino acids: CASSLQPTNEKLFF. The CDR3, as DNA: TGCGCCAGCAGCTTACAGCCAACTAATGAAAAACTGTTTTTT.

The V gene is TRBV6-6, the J gene TRBJ2-5; 10 bases agree with TRBD2. Trimming at V came to 5 bases and at J to 5 bases, leaving 5 bases not matched to a gene. The CDR3 consists of 14 residues. Germline V CDR1 and CDR2: MNHNY, SVGAGI (reference sequence). The CDR3 sequence: CASSPGTSEETQYF. The CDR3 coding sequence is TGTGCCAGCAGTCCCGGGACTAGCGAGGAGACCCAGTACTTC.

At least ten counts were recorded for this clone. The chain links TRBV5-6 to TRBJ2-1; 7 bases line up with TRBD1. V gave up 0 bases and J gave up 4 bases; unmatched junction bases: 16. This CDR3 has 19 amino acids. Germline CDR1 reads SGHDT; CDR2 reads YYEEEE. The CDR3 bases are TGTGCCAGCAGCTTGGGGTACGGAAAAGACAGGGCAACTTACAATGAGCAGTTCTTC. Amino acids: CASSLGYGKDRATYNEQFF.

The gene calls are TRBV9 and TRBJ2-2, with 12 nucleotides matching TRBD2. With V trimmed by 6 bases and J by 1 base, 16 bases remained unmatched. Germline assignment: CDR1 SGDLS and CDR2 YYNGEE. This CDR3 comprises 20 residues. CDR3 nucleotides: TGTGCCAGCACCCGGGGCCGGGCTAGCGGGGGGGTGATGAACACCGGGGAGCTGTTTTTT. Protein: CASTRGRASGGVMNTGELFF.

The chain carries TRBV4-2 and TRBJ2-3, with TRBD2 identical over 10 bases. The CDR3 runs to 16 residues. Germline V CDR1 and CDR2: LGHNA, YNFKEQ. V shed 6 bases and J 5 bases; nucleotides not matched to a gene: 11. The CDR3 nucleotides are TGTGCCAGCAGGGACACAGCGGGGGGGCAAGGAGATACGCAGTATTTT. Translation gives CASRDTAGGQGDTQYF.